This entry lists 15 T cell receptor beta chains sequenced from one sample in a study of blood T cells in healthy people across ages. PCR was performed a second time for roughly 7 to 12 cycles using a sample-barcoded 5' primer and a J-beta primer mix. TCRdb called the 5' RACE reads again in MiXCR, with one record for every CDR3 protein. Here the sample spans about 1.8 million distinct CDR3 sequences, just under 50% being singletons. The source material was blood. The receptors stem from a woman between 40 and 55 years old in good health.

CDR3 loop: CSAPNPGVGEQYF. Here the CDR3 DNA reads TGCAGTGCTCCGAACCCCGGGGTTGGAGAGCAGTACTTC. The V and J genes are TRBV20-1 and TRBJ2-7, with D perhaps matching TRBD2 (5 bases). In germline, CDR1 is DFQATT, CDR2 SNEGSKA (reference sequence). This CDR3 comprises 13 residues. V lost 5 bases and J 7 bases, leaving 18 bases between the germline ends.

This sequence joins TRBV4-3 and TRBJ1-2; unclear D gene. CDR3 length equals 16 residues. Trimming stripped 0 bases from V and 4 bases from J, with 15 bases between. Looked up from germline, CDR1 is LGHNA and CDR2 is YSLEER. As DNA, the CDR3 is TGCGCCAGCAGCCAAGAAGCCAGGCAAGGGCCCTATGGCTACACCTTC. As protein: CASSQEARQGPYGYTF.

Details on this clonotype: A much larger clonotype is one base distant, so this may be a read error. The chain carries TRBV7-2 and TRBJ2-7; 9 bases are shared with TRBD2. The CDR3 has 15 residues. V gave up 4 bases and J gave up 7 bases; unmatched junction bases: 11. Germline V CDR1 and CDR2: SGHTA, FQGNSA. CDR3 sequence: CASSSAGGPYNEQYF. In nucleotides, the CDR3 is TGTGCCAGCAGCTCGGCGGGGGGGCCCTACAATGAGCAGTACTTC.

The rearrangement uses TRBV19 and TRBJ2-5; D gene uncertain. The V and J ends lost 5 bases and 1 base respectively, with 11 bases between them. Germline V gene lookup returns CDR1 LNHDA and CDR2 SQIVND (reference sequence). This CDR3 contains 14 residues. CDR3 protein: CASSLRVIQETQYF. CDR3 in DNA: TGTGCCAGTAGTCTGCGAGTAATCCAAGAGACCCAGTACTTC. Complete variable domain (other parts from reference TRBV19 and TRBJ2-5): DGGITQSPKYLFRKEGQNVTLSCEQNLNHDAMYWYRQDPGQGLRLIYYSQIVNDFQKGDIAEGYSVSREKKESFPLTVTSAQKNPTAFYLCASSLRVIQETQYFGPGTRLLVL.

This chain connects TRBV28 to TRBJ2-1, with D possibly TRBD1 on 6 matching bases. CDR3 size: 15 residues. V was pared by 3 bases and J by 6 bases, with 15 bases between. Germline lookup yields CDR1 MDHEN and CDR2 SYDVKM. The CDR3, as DNA: TGTGCCAGCAGTTTTCGGGACACCCCTGGCAATGAGCAGTTCTTC. Protein product: CASSFRDTPGNEQFF.

This clonotype was seen only a few times. The chain is built from TRBV7-2 and TRBJ2-1, with TRBD2 identical over 8 bases. V lost 1 base, J lost 15 bases, and 2 bases stayed unmatched. The CDR3 loop spans 11 amino acids. Germline V gene sequence: CDR1 SGHTA, CDR2 FQGNSA. CDR3 in DNA: TGTGCCAGCAGCTTAGGGACTAGCATGTTCTTC. Its translation is CASSLGTSMFF.

This rearrangement joins TRBV7-3 to TRBJ2-5; a possible D gene is TRBD2 (6 bases). Looked up from germline, CDR1 is SGHTA and CDR2 is FQGTGA. Trimming took off 6 bases at V and 11 bases at J, with 25 bases between the two ends. The CDR3 has 15 residues. The CDR3 DNA follows: TGTGCCAGCAGTCTAAAGAGGACTAACAACAATGAGCAGTACTTC. Amino acid sequence: CASSLKRTNNNEQYF.

As to this clonotype: One junction end disagrees with the germline gene, perhaps due to a read error. CDR3 sequence (DNA): TGTGTCAGCAGTTACTCGAAGGGGAGCCTAGCATTTGAGACCCAGTACTTC. It encodes CVSSYSKGSLAFETQYF. V usage is TRBV6-5 and J usage is TRBJ2-5; perhaps D is TRBD1 or TRBD2 (5 bases each). The length of the CDR3 is 17 residues. Looked up from germline, CDR1 is MNHEY and CDR2 is SVGAGI.

This clonotype appeared a few times. In DNA, the CDR3 is TGTGCCAGCACCGAAAGGGGACAGATCGAGACCCAGTACTTC. Its protein is CASTERGQIETQYF. The rearrangement links TRBV6-5 to TRBJ2-5; 7 bases are shared with TRBD1. The CDR3 runs 14 residues. Germline CDR1 is MNHEY and CDR2 is SVGAGI. The trim removed 7 bases at V and 5 bases at J, leaving 10 bases unmatched.

The V gene is TRBV7-9, the J gene TRBJ1-2; D possibly corresponds to TRBD1 (5 bases). Trimming removed 3 bases at V and 5 bases at J, with 22 bases between. CDR3 length equals 17 residues. The germline gives CDR1 SEHNR, CDR2 FQNEAQ (reference sequence). The CDR3 DNA follows: TGTGCCAGCAGCTTTTCCAGCGGGGAAGAGGGACTTTATGGCTACACCTTC. Protein: CASSFSSGEEGLYGYTF.

This clonotype has only a few counts. This chain joins TRBV6-2 or TRBV6-3 and TRBJ2-1; D tentatively reads TRBD1 or TRBD2 (5 bases each). This CDR3 is 14 amino acids long. The V gene's germline CDR1 is MNHEY and CDR2 SVGEGT. Trimming took off 8 bases at V and 7 bases at J, with 18 bases between the two ends. The CDR3 protein is CASLGRQLANEQFF. In DNA, the CDR3 is TGTGCCAGCCTTGGGAGACAGTTGGCGAATGAGCAGTTCTTC.

The chain carries TRBV7-3 and TRBJ2-5; D uncertain. The V gene lost 1 base and the J gene lost 5 bases, with 14 bases spanning the gap. The CDR3 has 15 residues. Per germline, CDR1 SGHTA and CDR2 FQGTGA. The CDR3: CASSLIGSAGETQYF. CDR3 DNA: TGTGCCAGCAGCTTAATTGGCAGTGCCGGGGAGACCCAGTACTTC.

The rearrangement uses TRBV7-2 and TRBJ1-6; 7 bases map to TRBD1. V shed 5 bases and J 11 bases; nucleotides not matched to a gene: 9. Germline CDR1 SGHTA, CDR2 FQGNSA. The CDR3 is made up of 14 amino acids. The CDR3 protein is CASSVDQQGPPLHF. For the CDR3, the DNA is TGTGCCAGCAGCGTAGACCAACAGGGGCCACCCCTCCACTTT.

In this sample, this clonotype turned up a few times. The chain uses TRBV20-1 and TRBJ2-4; 8 nucleotides agree with TRBD1. The germline V gene encodes CDR1 DFQATT and CDR2 SNEGSKA (reference sequence). V dropped 1 base and J dropped 5; count of bases not matched to a gene: 1. The CDR3 sequence is 13 residues long. The CDR3 DNA reads as TGCAGTGCTAGAGGGACAGGGCAAAACATTCAGTACTTC. This gives the protein CSARGTGQNIQYF.

CDR3 DNA: TGTGCCAGCAGCTTATTTCTACGGACTGAAGCTTTCTTT. This translates into CASSLFLRTEAFF. The chain recombines TRBV7-2 with TRBJ1-1; no firm D call. CDR1 and CDR2 from the germline V gene are SGHTA and FQGNSA. The CDR3 contains 13 residues. The germline V and J ends were trimmed by 2 bases and 5 bases, with 9 bases remaining between them.